This is a list of T cell receptor beta chains from one sample in a study of blood T cell repertoires in COVID-19. Clones were sequenced by immunoSEQ multiplex PCR, and TCRdb holds only the in-frame ones, with some missing. The sample comprises a few hundred thousand clones, 88% of which are singletons, and over 1.5% rests with the top ten. Sequencing input: PBMCs or T cells enriched from blood (not recorded which). All receptors come from a woman aged 40-49 years who had recovered from COVID-19. Both conserved end residues are part of each CDR3. D genes are given only for firm matches. Only some rows state a clone size, as once, few, many or a class for expanded clones.

length: 16
J: TRBJ2-7
size: .
D: TRBD1
V: TRBV18
DNA: TGTGCCAGCTCACCACCCGGGACAGGGGGCTACTACGAGCAGTACTTC
CDR3: CASSPPGTGGYYEQYF

length: 16
J: TRBJ2-1
size: .
D: TRBD1
V: TRBV19
DNA: TGTGCCAGTAGTATATTCCCGGGACAGGGTTACAATGAGCAGTTCTTC
CDR3: CASSIFPGQGYNEQFF

length: 15
J: TRBJ2-7
size: .
D: TRBD1
V: TRBV5-1
DNA: TGCGCCAGCAGCTTCTACAGGGGGCACGCCTACGAGCAGTACTTC
CDR3: CASSFYRGHAYEQYF

length: 14
J: TRBJ2-7
size: .
D: TRBD1
V: TRBV7-2
DNA: TGTGCCAGCAGCTACCAAACAGGGGCCCACGAGCAGTACTTC
CDR3: CASSYQTGAHEQYF

length: 16
J: TRBJ1-5
size: .
D: .
V: TRBV4-3
DNA: TGCGCCAGCAGCCCCCAACCCGACATTAGCAATCAGCCCCAGCATTTT
CDR3: CASSPQPDISNQPQHF

length: 17
J: TRBJ1-3
size: .
D: TRBD1
V: TRBV27
DNA: TGTGCCAGCAGTCCATACAGGGGATCAAGCTCTGGAAACACCATATATTTT
CDR3: CASSPYRGSSSGNTIYF

length: 12
J: TRBJ2-1
size: .
D: .
V: TRBV28
DNA: TGTGCCAGCAGTACCCAACAGGAATATGCGTTCTTC
CDR3: CASSTQQEYAFF

length: 17
J: TRBJ2-7
size: .
D: TRBD2
V: TRBV4-1
DNA: TGCGCCAGCAGCCAAGGGGCCGGGAGGGGAAGGTCCTACGAGCAGTACTTC
CDR3: CASSQGAGRGRSYEQYF

length: 14
J: TRBJ1-5
size: .
D: TRBD1
V: TRBV7-2
DNA: TGTGCCAGCAGTATTGCCCAGGGGGCCCAGCCCCAGCATTTT
CDR3: CASSIAQGAQPQHF

length: 15
J: TRBJ2-3
size: .
D: TRBD1
V: TRBV24-1
DNA: TGTGCCACCGCCGGGCGCCAGGGGGACACAGATACGCAGTATTTT
CDR3: CATAGRQGDTDTQYF

length: 16
J: TRBJ2-5
size: .
D: TRBD1
V: TRBV18
DNA: TGTGCCAGCTCACCACAGGGGACAGTAGGTCAAGGAACCCAGTACTTC
CDR3: CASSPQGTVGQGTQYF

length: 12
J: TRBJ2-7
size: once
D: .
V: TRBV2
DNA: TGTGCCAGCACCTTCGCGGCCTACGAGCAGTACTTC
CDR3: CASTFAAYEQYF

length: 14
J: TRBJ1-5
size: .
D: .
V: TRBV5-4
DNA: TGTGCCAGCTCCCTCCCTGGGGAGAATCAGCCCCAGCATTTT
CDR3: CASSLPGENQPQHF

length: 15
J: TRBJ2-3
size: .
D: TRBD1
V: TRBV13
DNA: TGTGCCAGCAGCTTAGGTTTACAGGGGGCAGATACGCAGTATTTT
CDR3: CASSLGLQGADTQYF

length: 16
J: TRBJ2-4
size: .
D: .
V: TRBV4-3
DNA: TGCGCCAGCAGCCAAGACAGGGTCTTGGCCAAAAACATTCAGTACTTC
CDR3: CASSQDRVLAKNIQYF

length: 14
J: TRBJ2-1
size: .
D: .
V: TRBV10-1
DNA: TGCGCCAGCAGTGAGGGCCAGCGGAGAAATGAGCAGTTCTTC
CDR3: CASSEGQRRNEQFF

length: 17
J: TRBJ1-3
size: once
D: .
V: TRBV28
DNA: TGTGCCAGCAGTACAGGCGGGGATAGAAGCCTCGGAAACACCATATATTTT
CDR3: CASSTGGDRSLGNTIYF

length: 16
J: TRBJ2-2
size: .
D: .
V: TRBV6-5
DNA: TGTGCCAGCAGTTACCCGGGAGCGGTTTCAACCGGGGAGCTGTTTTTT
CDR3: CASSYPGAVSTGELFF

length: 18
J: TRBJ2-3
size: .
D: TRBD2
V: TRBV6-2/TRBV6-3
DNA: TGTGCCAGCAGTTTCCCGACTAGCGGGAGGGCCTCGGGAGATACGCAGTATTTT
CDR3: CASSFPTSGRASGDTQYF

length: 15
J: TRBJ2-7
size: .
D: TRBD1
V: TRBV5-6
DNA: TGTGCCAGCACCTCTTGGGGGACAGCTACCTACGAGCAGTACTTC
CDR3: CASTSWGTATYEQYF

length: 14
J: TRBJ1-4
size: .
D: .
V: TRBV15
DNA: TGTGCCACCAGCAGGGACGGGATTAATGAAAAACTGTTTTTT
CDR3: CATSRDGINEKLFF

length: 14
J: TRBJ1-4
size: .
D: .
V: TRBV24-1
DNA: TGTGCCACCAGTGAAAGTGGAAGCGGGGAAAAACTGTTTTTT
CDR3: CATSESGSGEKLFF

length: 16
J: TRBJ1-1
size: once
D: .
V: TRBV7-8
DNA: TGTGCCAGCAGCTTAGGTCAGGGAACAGTTTACGCTGAAGCTTTCTTT
CDR3: CASSLGQGTVYAEAFF